This T cell receptor beta chain was identified in a study of blood T cells in healthy people across ages (dated by TCRdb to about 2015). A note on the overall study: In model experiments, roughly one uniquely barcoded TCR beta cDNA molecule per two T cells was captured by template switching. To track age-related changes in TCR beta repertoire diversity, the study relied on deep sequencing normalized with unique cDNA molecular identifiers. The donors were divided into four age groups: young (average approximately 16 years), middle-aged (around 37), aged (roughly 60) and long-lived (more than 75). Two additional independent replicas of 1 million unique cDNA reads from the same blood draw were analyzed for two donors (one aged 18 to 29 and one aged 80 or older). To avoid experimental bias, donors of different ages were distributed randomly across sequencing lanes.

Systemically healthy Caucasian individuals from Russia, over 30 in total and aged roughly 6 to 100 years, were included as donors. Each donor gave ten milliliters of peripheral blood, collected into EDTA-treated Vacutainer tubes. Ficoll-Paque density-gradient centrifugation was used to isolate PBMCs, with at least 6.5 million per sample. Total RNA was extracted from PBMCs with Trizol reagent, with at least 5.5 micrograms obtained per sample. The percentages of naive CD45RAhigh/CD27high T cells were determined by flow cytometry on a PBMC aliquot from every donor. Library method: 5' RACE. Sequencing relied on an Illumina HiSeq 2500. A second PCR of roughly 7 to 11 cycles was performed with a sample-barcoded 5' primer and a J-beta primer mix. A unique molecular identifier was introduced onto each TCR beta cDNA molecule by a template-switch 5' adaptor carrying 12 random nucleotides. Each sample yielded at least 2.5 million CDR3-containing paired-end reads. The Mint cDNA synthesis kit, primed by a TRBC-specific oligonucleotide, was used to synthesize first-strand cDNA from all RNA. All cDNA was treated with uracil-DNA glycosylase and then went through a first 18-cycle PCR with the universal primers M1SS and BC2_uni_R. Per the source publication's procedure: Normalization of each sample was performed by random selection of 1 million high-quality reads, each carrying a distinct molecular identifier. Reads sharing molecular identifiers were discarded rather than binned into consensus sequences. CDR3 identification, clonotype clustering and error correction used MiTCR with a Q25 quality threshold and the strictest error-elimination algorithm. A nonparametric unseen species model with Euler transformation was used to estimate lower-bound total TCR beta diversity. Using fastp at Q25 and MiXCR, TCRdb reprocessed the public reads and kept productive beta chains. Each entry merges the rows of one CDR3 protein and shows their most common DNA and genes. TCRdb's processing, not the authors', yielded these V and J calls. The sample yields roughly 640,000 distinct CDR3 sequences; around 31% were counted once. The ten largest clones take up 15% to 18% of the sample.

What the authors observed across the whole study: Because donor CMV infection status was unknown, age-related changes in expanded clonotypes were potentially confounded. Estimates of total diversity from one million sequenced T cells were regarded as lower bounds and underestimates. Compared with the aged group, the long-lived group had more naive CD4+ T cells, fewer expanded clones and increased TCR diversity, suggesting age selection. As age increased, observed TCR beta diversity per million T cells dropped in a roughly linear way, and a significant reduction was already evident by age about 40. Because profiling used bulk unsorted PBMCs, naive and antigen-experienced compartments could not be compared conclusively. A strong correlation was found between observed TCR beta diversity and the percentage of naive T cells measured by flow cytometry.

As to this clonotype: It lacks a known antigen. This may be a read error, as it is one base from a much larger clone.

The sequenced material came from blood. This sequence originates from an elderly woman in good health.

CDR3 protein: CAWSVRGGPYNEQFF. The DNA sequence is given as TGTGCCTGGAGTGTAAGGGGGGGTCCCTACAATGAGCAGTTCTTC. The sequence joins TRBV30 to TRBJ2-1, with a weak D call of TRBD2 (7 bases match). The germline V gene (reference sequence) provides CDR1 GTSNPN and CDR2 SVGIG. Measured from the cysteine to the phenylalanine, the CDR3 is 15 residues long. Only the CDR3 portion is preserved as DNA: 45 bases, with reading frame beginning at the first base. The junction carries 11 bases between V and J, which are trimmed by 0 bases and 2 bases respectively.